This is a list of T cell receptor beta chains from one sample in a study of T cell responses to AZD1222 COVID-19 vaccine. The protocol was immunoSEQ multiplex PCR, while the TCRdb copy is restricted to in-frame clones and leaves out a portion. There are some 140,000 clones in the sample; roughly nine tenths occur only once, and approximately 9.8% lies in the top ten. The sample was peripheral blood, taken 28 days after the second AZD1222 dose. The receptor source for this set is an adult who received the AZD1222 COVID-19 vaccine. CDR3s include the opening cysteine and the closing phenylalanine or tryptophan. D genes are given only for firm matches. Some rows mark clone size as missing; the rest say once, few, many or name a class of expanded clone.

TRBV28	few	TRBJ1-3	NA	CASSLTHGNTIYF	TGTGCCAGCAGTTTGACACATGGAAACACCATATATTTT
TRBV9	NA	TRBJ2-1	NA	CASREGRTGEQFF	TGTGCCAGCCGCGAGGGCCGAACTGGCGAGCAGTTCTTC
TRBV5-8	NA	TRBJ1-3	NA	CASSLVRVGNTIYF	TGTGCCAGCAGCTTGGTCAGGGTTGGAAACACCATATATTTT
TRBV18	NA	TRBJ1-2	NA	CASSPPRQSANYGYTF	TGTGCCAGCTCACCACCCCGCCAGTCTGCTAACTATGGCTACACCTTC
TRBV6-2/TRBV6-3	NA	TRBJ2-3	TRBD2	CASSYEGPGLAGAADTQYF	TGTGCCAGCAGTTACGAGGGGCCGGGACTAGCGGGAGCGGCAGATACGCAGTATTTT
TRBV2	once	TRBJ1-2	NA	CASSEYPPVYTF	TGTGCCAGCAGTGAATACCCGCCGGTCTACACCTTC
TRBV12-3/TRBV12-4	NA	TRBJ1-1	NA	CASSLRQGSEAFF	TGTGCCAGCAGTCTAAGGCAGGGCTCTGAAGCTTTCTTT
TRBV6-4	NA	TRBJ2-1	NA	CASSPGGASYNEQFF	TGTGCCAGCAGCCCCGGGGGCGCCTCCTACAATGAGCAGTTCTTC
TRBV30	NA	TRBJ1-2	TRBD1	CAWSFRTGRGYTF	TGTGCCTGGAGTTTCCGGACAGGACGGGGCTACACCTTC
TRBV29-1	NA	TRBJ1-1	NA	CSVIIDPNTEAFF	TGCAGCGTTATAATCGATCCGAACACTGAAGCTTTCTTT
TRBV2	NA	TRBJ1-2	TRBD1	CASSQDRVYGYTF	TGTGCCAGCAGCCAGGACAGGGTCTATGGCTACACCTTC
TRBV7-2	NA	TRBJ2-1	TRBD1	CASSLVQGAYNEQFF	TGTGCCAGCAGCTTGGTCCAGGGGGCCTACAATGAGCAGTTCTTC
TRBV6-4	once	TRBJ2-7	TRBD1	CASTGTGAPNEQYF	TGTGCCAGCACCGGGACAGGGGCTCCCAACGAGCAGTACTTC
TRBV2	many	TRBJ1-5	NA	CASTLGVRQPQHF	TGTGCCAGCACCTTAGGGGTAAGGCAGCCCCAGCATTTT
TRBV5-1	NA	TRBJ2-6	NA	CASSLTTDSISGANVLTF	TGCGCCAGCAGCTTAACCACCGACTCCATCTCTGGGGCCAACGTCCTGACTTTC
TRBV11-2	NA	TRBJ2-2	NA	CASSPRGNAGELFF	TGTGCCAGCAGCCCCCGCGGGAACGCCGGGGAGCTGTTTTTT
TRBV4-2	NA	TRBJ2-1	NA	CASSQVDYNEQFF	TGTGCCAGCAGCCAAGTGGATTACAATGAGCAGTTCTTC
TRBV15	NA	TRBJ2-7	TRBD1	CATSVDRGRVQYF	TGTGCCACCAGCGTGGACAGGGGGCGCGTGCAGTACTTC
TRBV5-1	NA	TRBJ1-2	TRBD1	CASSLEDRAFYGYTF	TGCGCCAGCAGCTTGGAGGACAGGGCCTTCTATGGCTACACCTTC
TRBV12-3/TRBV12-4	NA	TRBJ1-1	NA	CASREGRYTEAFF	TGTGCCAGCAGAGAGGGACGGTACACTGAAGCTTTCTTT
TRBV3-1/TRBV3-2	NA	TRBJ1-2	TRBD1	CASSQEGQVFYGYTF	TGTGCCAGCAGCCAAGAAGGACAGGTCTTCTATGGCTACACCTTC
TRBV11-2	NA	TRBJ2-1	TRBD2	CASGDSGSYSYNEQFF	TGTGCCAGCGGCGATAGCGGGAGTTACTCCTACAATGAGCAGTTCTTC
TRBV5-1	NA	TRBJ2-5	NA	CASSLGPEETQYF	TGCGCCAGCAGCTTGGGGCCAGAAGAGACCCAGTACTTC
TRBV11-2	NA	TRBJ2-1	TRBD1	CASSSGTGSYNEQFF	TGTGCCAGCAGCTCCGGGACAGGGTCCTACAATGAGCAGTTCTTC
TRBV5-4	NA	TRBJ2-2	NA	CASSFRTGELFF	TGTGCCAGCAGCTTCCGAACCGGGGAGCTGTTTTTT
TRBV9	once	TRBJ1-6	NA	CASSVVGAGSPLHF	TGTGCCAGCAGCGTAGTCGGGGCTGGTTCACCCCTCCACTTT
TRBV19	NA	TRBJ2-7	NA	CASSAGSSVGEQYF	TGTGCCAGTAGTGCTGGTTCGTCGGTCGGCGAGCAGTACTTC
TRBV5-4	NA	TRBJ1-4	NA	CASSLDREGGKLFF	TGTGCCAGCAGCTTGGACAGGGAGGGCGGAAAACTGTTTTTT
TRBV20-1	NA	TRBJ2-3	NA	CSASLKGPLDTQYF	TGCAGTGCTAGTCTCAAGGGTCCCTTGGATACGCAGTATTTT
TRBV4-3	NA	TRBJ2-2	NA	CASSQDPRTDTGELFF	TGCGCCAGCAGCCAAGATCCCAGGACGGACACCGGGGAGCTGTTTTTT
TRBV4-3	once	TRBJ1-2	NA	CASSQDLGREDGYTF	TGCGCCAGCAGCCAAGATCTTGGGAGGGAGGATGGCTACACCTTC
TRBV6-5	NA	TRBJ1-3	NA	CASSYGGGGNTIYF	TGTGCCAGCAGTTACGGGGGCGGTGGAAACACCATATATTTT
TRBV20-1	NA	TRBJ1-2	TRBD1	CSASRQGGGYTF	TGCAGTGCCAGTCGACAGGGGGGTGGCTACACCTTC
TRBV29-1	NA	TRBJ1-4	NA	CSSIGQGLNEKLFF	TGCAGCTCAATAGGCCAGGGCCTTAATGAAAAACTGTTTTTT
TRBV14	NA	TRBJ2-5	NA	CASSQGVGETQYF	TGTGCCAGCAGCCAAGGGGTAGGCGAGACCCAGTACTTC
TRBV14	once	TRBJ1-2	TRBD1	CASSQQTGGPGYGYTF	TGTGCCAGCAGCCAGCAAACAGGGGGGCCTGGCTATGGCTACACCTTC
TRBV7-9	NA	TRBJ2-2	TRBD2	CASSFGLAGNTGELFF	TGTGCCAGCAGCTTCGGACTAGCGGGAAACACCGGGGAGCTGTTTTTT
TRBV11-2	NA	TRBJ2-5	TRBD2	CASSLGTSGQETQYF	TGTGCCAGCAGCTTAGGGACTAGCGGACAAGAGACCCAGTACTTC
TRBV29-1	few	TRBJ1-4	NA	CSVLGGGAREKLFF	TGCAGCGTCCTAGGGGGGGGCGCAAGGGAAAAACTGTTTTTT
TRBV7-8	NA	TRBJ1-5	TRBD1	CASSLRGRNQPQHF	TGTGCCAGCAGCCTCAGGGGGAGGAATCAGCCCCAGCATTTT
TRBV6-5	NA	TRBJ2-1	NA	CASSYSGDFWLDEQFF	TGTGCCAGCAGTTACTCCGGGGATTTCTGGTTAGATGAGCAGTTCTTC
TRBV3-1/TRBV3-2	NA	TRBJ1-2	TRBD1	CASSQPGTGQRGYTF	TGTGCCAGCAGCCAGCCCGGGACAGGCCAAAGGGGCTACACCTTC
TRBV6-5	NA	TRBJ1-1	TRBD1	CASSYSSGGFTEAFF	TGTGCCAGCAGTTACTCTTCAGGGGGGTTCACTGAAGCTTTCTTT
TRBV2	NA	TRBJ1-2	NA	CASRGTIGYGYTF	TGTGCCAGCAGAGGGACAATCGGCTATGGCTACACCTTC
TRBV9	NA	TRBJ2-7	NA	CASSVGGQGPEQYF	TGTGCCAGCAGCGTAGGAGGGCAGGGCCCCGAGCAGTACTTC
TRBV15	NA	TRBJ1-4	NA	CATSRLDEKLFF	TGTGCCACCAGCAGACTAGATGAAAAACTGTTTTTT
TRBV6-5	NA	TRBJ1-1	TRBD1	CASSPGGGGDTEAFF	TGTGCCAGCAGCCCAGGGGGCGGAGGGGACACTGAAGCTTTCTTT
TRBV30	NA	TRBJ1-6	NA	CAWSVDLYNSPLHF	TGTGCCTGGAGTGTGGACCTCTATAATTCACCCCTCCACTTT
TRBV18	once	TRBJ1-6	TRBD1	CASSKGKGQHNSPLHF	TGTGCCAGCTCAAAGGGAAAGGGACAGCATAATTCACCCCTCCACTTT
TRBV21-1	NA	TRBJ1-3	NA	CASSNGQGAHTIYF	TGTGCCAGCAGCAATGGCCAGGGGGCTCACACCATATATTTT
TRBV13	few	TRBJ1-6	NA	CASSLGLMWDNSPLHF	TGTGCCAGCAGCTTAGGCCTAATGTGGGATAATTCACCCCTCCACTTT
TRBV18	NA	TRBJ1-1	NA	CASTGSLQGEAFF	TGTGCCAGCACAGGTTCTTTACAGGGAGAAGCTTTCTTT
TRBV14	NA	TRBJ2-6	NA	CASSLLRAPGANVLTF	TGTGCCAGCAGCCTCCTAAGGGCCCCTGGGGCCAACGTCCTGACTTTC
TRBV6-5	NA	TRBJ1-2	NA	CASARQDNYGYTF	TGTGCCAGCGCGCGACAGGACAACTATGGCTACACCTTC
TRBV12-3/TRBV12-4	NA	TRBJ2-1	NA	CASSLYNEQFF	TGTGCCAGCAGTCTTTACAATGAGCAGTTCTTC
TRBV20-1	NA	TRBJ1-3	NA	CSAREGNTIYF	TGCAGTGCTAGAGAAGGAAACACCATATATTTT